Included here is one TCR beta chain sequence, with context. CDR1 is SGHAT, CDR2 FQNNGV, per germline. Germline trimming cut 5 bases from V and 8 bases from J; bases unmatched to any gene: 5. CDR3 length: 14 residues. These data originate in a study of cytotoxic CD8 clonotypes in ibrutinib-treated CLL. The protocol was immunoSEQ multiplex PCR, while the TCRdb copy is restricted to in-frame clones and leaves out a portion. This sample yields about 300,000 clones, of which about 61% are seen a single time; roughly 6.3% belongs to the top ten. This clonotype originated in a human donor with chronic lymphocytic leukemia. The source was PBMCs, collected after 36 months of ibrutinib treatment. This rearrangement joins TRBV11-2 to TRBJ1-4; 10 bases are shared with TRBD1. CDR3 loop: CASSADRGVEKLFF. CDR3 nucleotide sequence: TGTGCCAGCAGCGCGGACAGGGGGGTAGAAAAACTGTTTTTT.